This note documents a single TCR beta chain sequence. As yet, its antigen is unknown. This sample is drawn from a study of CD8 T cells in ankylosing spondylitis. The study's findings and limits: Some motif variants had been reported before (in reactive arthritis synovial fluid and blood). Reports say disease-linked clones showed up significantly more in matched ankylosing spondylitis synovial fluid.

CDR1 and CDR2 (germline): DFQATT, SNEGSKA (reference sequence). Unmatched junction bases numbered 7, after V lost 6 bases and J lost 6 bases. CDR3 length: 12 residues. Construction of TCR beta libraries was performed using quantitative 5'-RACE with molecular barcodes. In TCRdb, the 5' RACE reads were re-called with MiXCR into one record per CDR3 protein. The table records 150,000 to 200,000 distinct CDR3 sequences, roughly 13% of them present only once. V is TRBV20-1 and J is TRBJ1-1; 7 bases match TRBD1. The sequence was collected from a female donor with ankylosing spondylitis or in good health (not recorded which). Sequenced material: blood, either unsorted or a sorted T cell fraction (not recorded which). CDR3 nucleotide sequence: TGCAGTGCGCATGACAGGGTCTCTGAAGCTTTCTTT. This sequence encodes CSAHDRVSEAFF.